The text below deals with one T cell receptor beta chain. Its antigen is not identified. A minimum of 6 million PBMCs was isolated per sample. The data derive from a study of blood T cells in healthy people across ages. The study's findings and limits: The study found TCR beta diversity correlated strongly with naive T cell percentage. More naive CD4+ cells and higher diversity marked long-lived donors relative to aged donors.

Combining a sample-barcoded 5' primer with a J-beta primer mix, a second PCR ran for 7 to 11 cycles. A minimum of 2.5 million CDR3-containing paired-end reads was obtained for each sample. TCRdb itself ran the 5' RACE reads through MiXCR, one entry per CDR3 protein. The data show about 970,000 distinct CDR3 sequences, roughly half seen once. CDR1 and CDR2 (germline): MDHEN, SYDVKM. The CDR3 has 17 amino acids. With V trimmed by 4 bases and J by 6 bases, 15 bases remained unmatched. Sequenced input: blood. The chain uses TRBV28 and TRBJ2-1; 7 bases map to TRBD2. This TCR was recovered from a woman between 55 and 75 years old in good health. DNA for the CDR3: TGTGCCAGCAGTTCGATCTTTCTTGGGGGGAGGGCCAATGAGCAGTTCTTC. Translated, it gives CASSSIFLGGRANEQFF.